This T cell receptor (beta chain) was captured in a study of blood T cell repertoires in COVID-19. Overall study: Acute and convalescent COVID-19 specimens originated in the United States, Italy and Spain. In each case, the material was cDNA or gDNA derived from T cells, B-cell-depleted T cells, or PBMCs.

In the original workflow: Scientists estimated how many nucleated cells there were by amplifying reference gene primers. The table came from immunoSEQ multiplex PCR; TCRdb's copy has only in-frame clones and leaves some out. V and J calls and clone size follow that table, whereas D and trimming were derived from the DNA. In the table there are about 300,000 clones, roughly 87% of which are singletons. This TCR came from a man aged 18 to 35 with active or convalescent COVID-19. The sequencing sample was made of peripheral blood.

The CDR3 DNA follows: TGTGCCAGCAGCCTACCCGGACAGGGAACGTACGAGCAGTACTTC. Its translation is CASSLPGQGTYEQYF. The chain uses TRBV5-5 and TRBJ2-7; 8 bases match TRBD1. Per germline, CDR1 SGHKS and CDR2 YYEKEE (reference sequence). V dropped 4 bases and J dropped 4; count of bases not matched to a gene: 10. CDR3 length: 15 amino acids.